This T cell receptor beta chain is from a study of blood T cell repertoires in COVID-19 (dated by TCRdb to about 2020). Turning to the overall study: Collaborator samples came from the United States, Italy and Spain and covered acute and convalescent phases of COVID-19. The material from the prospective study consisted of cDNA or gDNA derived from T cells, B-cell-depleted T cells, or PBMCs. Deeply sampled blood TCRbeta repertoires from subjects exposed to, actively infected with, or recovered from COVID-19 were included in the dataset. The repertoires were released in a freely available public database intended as a resource for research on the immune response to SARS-CoV-2. Samples came from the ongoing ImmuneRACE study (first 160 participants) plus 1,254 subjects from 6 global collaborators. A de-identified subject ID, COVID-19 status, age in years and sex were almost always included in the sample metadata. Where available, HLA class I and class II types were obtained from metadata supplied by the sample provider rather than from assay-based typing.

As regards this clone: The clone's antigen remains unknown. One base away there is no much larger clone; base qualities are not given.

The collaborating institutions used their own protocols to collect whole blood in K2EDTA tubes. For TCRbeta analysis, collaborators shipped samples in one of three forms: frozen whole blood, isolated PBMCs, or DNA extracted from either of those sample types. CDR1 LGHDT and CDR2 YNNKEL were looked up in the germline V gene (reference sequence). Spanning cysteine to phenylalanine, the CDR3 consists of 16 amino acids. Just the 48-base CDR3 DNA is kept, in frame starting at base 1. The V end loses 4 bases and the J end loses 0 bases, and a stretch of 10 bases separates them. TCRbeta CDR3 regions were amplified from genomic DNA using the immunoSEQ Assay, a bias-controlled multiplex PCR. In the authors' own workflow: The number of nucleated cells in each sample was estimated by amplification of reference gene primers within the assay. To quantify the absolute abundance of each unique TCRbeta CDR3 rearrangement, sequence reads were collapsed and filtered. For each sample, productive Simpson clonality was calculated as the square root of Simpson's diversity index over productive rearrangements. TCRdb mirrors the immuneACCESS table, restricted to in-frame sequences. Some clones are absent from its copies; in checked studies, under half trace to an unresolved V gene, and the reason for the others is unknown. The V and J calls and clone size come from that table; D and trimming were worked out from the DNA. The table for this sample lists roughly 80,000 clones; over 75% of them were counted only once. The top ten hold about 14% of the sample.

The research as a whole found: Clinical and demographic metadata were provided uncurated, with the amount varying by source and participant.

This TCR derives from a woman in her 70s with acute or convalescent COVID-19. The sample taken for sequencing was peripheral blood. Recombination connected TRBV3-1 (or the pseudogene TRBV3-2) to TRBJ1-6; the D gene is unclear. The CDR3 amino acid sequence is: CASSPTRSSYNSPLHF. The DNA sequence follows: TGTGCCAGCAGCCCAACTAGGAGCTCCTATAATTCACCCCTCCACTTT.